This is a list of T cell receptor beta chains from one sample in a study of cytomegalovirus exposure and HLA in healthy donors. Using immunoSEQ multiplex PCR, the repertoire was profiled, and TCRdb retains in-frame clones only, with some absent. The sample records roughly 130,000 clones, approximately 74% being singletons. The sequencing input was PBMCs. These TCRs come from a man aged 18 to 30 in good health and CMV-seropositive. Each CDR3 is given with its conserved first and last residue. Fields, in order: J gene, clone size, D gene, V gene, CDR3 DNA, CDR3 protein. The D gene is left open where the match is weak. Some rows have no size entry. The others give once, few or many, or a class for an expanded clone.

TRBJ1-5 NA NA TRBV7-9 TGTGCCAGCAGCTTAGGACTCCATCAGCCCCAGCATTTT CASSLGLHQPQHF
TRBJ1-4 NA TRBD1 TRBV7-9 TGTGCCAGCAGCTTAGTTCGTACAGGGGGTAGTGAAAAACTGTTTTTT CASSLVRTGGSEKLFF
TRBJ2-7 NA TRBD1 TRBV6-1 TGTGCCAGCAGGCCGGGACAGGGTGGCGAGCAGTACTTC CASRPGQGGEQYF
TRBJ1-3 few NA TRBV10-3 TGTGCCATCAGTGAGTCGCGGGACTCTGGAAACACCATATATTTT CAISESRDSGNTIYF
TRBJ2-2 NA TRBD1 TRBV5-4 TGTGCCAGCAGCCCGACAGGGTACGGGGAGCTGTTTTTT CASSPTGYGELFF
TRBJ2-7 NA TRBD2 TRBV5-1 TGCGCCAGCAGCTTACGGGAGGAGAGCGAGCAGTACTTC CASSLREESEQYF
TRBJ1-1 NA NA TRBV10-3 TGTGCCATCAGTGAGAAAGGGGGAGCTTTCTTT CAISEKGGAFF
TRBJ2-7 NA TRBD2 TRBV5-8 TGTGCCAGCAGCTTAGTAGCGGGAAGCGACATACGCTACGAGCAGTACTTC CASSLVAGSDIRYEQYF
TRBJ1-1 NA TRBD1 TRBV6-4 TGTGCCAGCAGTGACTTAGGAGGGGGCCGAGCTTTCTTT CASSDLGGGRAFF
TRBJ2-5 NA TRBD2 TRBV7-8 TGTGCCAGCAGCCTCCGACTAGCGGTGGTTGGGACCCAGTACTTC CASSLRLAVVGTQYF
TRBJ2-1 few TRBD2 TRBV7-9 TGTGCCAGCAGCTTAGCGCTAGCGGGGGCTTACAATGAGCAGTTCTTC CASSLALAGAYNEQFF
TRBJ2-2 NA NA TRBV11-1 TGTGCCAGCAGTCTGGGACAGAACACCGGGGAGCTGTTTTTT CASSLGQNTGELFF
TRBJ1-1 NA NA TRBV4-1 TGCGCCAGCAGCGGGGTAACGGGACACAGAAACACTGAAGCTTTCTTT CASSGVTGHRNTEAFF
TRBJ2-4 NA TRBD1 TRBV6-5 TGTGCCAGCAGCCTCAGACAGGGGGCCAAAAACATTCAGTACTTC CASSLRQGAKNIQYF
TRBJ2-7 NA TRBD2 TRBV7-8 TGTGCCAGCAGCTTAGTGCCCCCGGGGGGCTCCTACGAGCAGTACTTC CASSLVPPGGSYEQYF
TRBJ2-4 NA TRBD1 TRBV28 TGTGCCAGCAGTTTTACTGTCAAGGGGGACAGGGTGAATCACTTC CASSFTVKGDRVNHF
TRBJ1-4 NA NA TRBV4-1 TGCGCCAGCAGCCTAACAGGGTCGAGACGTAATGAAAAACTGTTTTTT CASSLTGSRRNEKLFF
TRBJ1-1 few TRBD1 TRBV25-1 TGTGCCAGCAAACCTCCGGGACAGGGGAACACTGAAGCTTTCTTT CASKPPGQGNTEAFF
TRBJ1-1 NA NA TRBV19 TGTGCCAGTAGTATTTTCAGAGGCACTGAAGCTTTCTTT CASSIFRGTEAFF
TRBJ2-3 NA TRBD2 TRBV5-4 TGTGCCAGCAGCACAGGACTAGCGACAGATACGCAGTATTTT CASSTGLATDTQYF
TRBJ2-7 NA NA TRBV30 TGTGCCTGGAGGCGGGACCTAACCTACGAGCAGTACTTC CAWRRDLTYEQYF
TRBJ2-1 NA NA TRBV5-1 TGCGCCAGCCAGGCCGGACACGGGTCCTACAATGAGCAGTTCTTC CASQAGHGSYNEQFF
TRBJ2-5 NA NA TRBV7-8 TGTGCCAGCAGCTTAGCCCTCGGAGGGGAGAAAATAAAAGAGACCCAGTACTTC CASSLALGGEKIKETQYF
TRBJ1-4 NA NA TRBV7-2 TGTGCCAGCAGCTCCCCCTCGGGGGTTGGTGGTGAAAAACTGTTTTTT CASSSPSGVGGEKLFF